The sequence of this TCR beta chain was determined in a study of shared clonotypes between healthy human individuals. The study's findings and limits: Sampling involved blood alone; tissue repertoires likely differ. Of the naive CD4 clonotypes, around 5.2% were shared across a handful of donors. A reduction in generation probabilities was seen for non-shared clonotypes relative to those shared by all four donors.

The donors were adults (healthy and HIV-negative) with no recent acute infections or vaccinations. J gave up 11 bases and V 7 bases, and 17 bases lay outside the gene matches. The CDR3 is 15 amino acids. Germline V gene sequence: CDR1 MDHEN, CDR2 SYDVKM. Notes on this clone: Its antigen is unidentified.

Sequenced by immunoSEQ multiplex PCR; TCRdb stores in-frame clones only, minus some. The data contain about 680,000 clones, less than 80% of them singletons. This TCR was recovered from a woman in her twenties or thirties in good health. The V call is TRBV28, the J call TRBJ1-2; 9 bases agree with TRBD1. The specimen sequenced was memory CD4+ T cells sorted from blood. As for subset: CD45RA-negative fraction. The chain's CDR3 is CASTLGDRDGLGYTF. The CDR3 DNA reads as TGTGCCAGCACACTCGGGGACAGGGATGGATTGGGGTACACCTTC.